The 4 T cell receptor beta chains below were found in one sample sequenced in a study of T cell responses to AZD1222 COVID-19 vaccine. Generated by immunoSEQ multiplex PCR, the TCRdb table keeps only in-frame clones and is missing some. The table has about 160,000 clones, 92% seen once. The input for sequencing was peripheral blood, taken 28 days after the second AZD1222 dose. The receptors were gathered from an adult who received the AZD1222 COVID-19 vaccine.

The V call is TRBV6-5, the J call TRBJ2-7; 9 bases line up with TRBD2. V shed 5 bases, J shed 0 bases, and the junction held 5 bases outside the gene matches. From germline, CDR1 is MNHEY and CDR2 SVGAGI. The CDR3 extends over 15 amino acids. CDR3 loop: CASSPTSGYSYEQYF. In DNA form, the CDR3 reads TGTGCCAGCAGTCCTACTAGCGGGTACTCCTACGAGCAGTACTTC.

The chain couples TRBV30 to TRBJ2-7; D might be TRBD1 or TRBD2, each matching 5 bases. CDR1 GTSNPN and CDR2 SVGIG come from the germline V gene (reference sequence). The V and J ends lost 2 bases and 0 bases respectively, with 8 bases between them. This CDR3 spans 13 amino acids. CDR3 region: CAWSLGVSYEQYF. The CDR3 DNA sequence: TGTGCCTGGAGTCTGGGGGTCTCCTACGAGCAGTACTTC.

The chain is built from TRBV27 and TRBJ1-1; TRBD1 agrees at 8 bases. The germline V gene encodes CDR1 MNHEY and CDR2 SMNVEV (reference sequence). The CDR3 loop spans 14 amino acids. Trimming at V came to 6 bases and at J to 3 bases, leaving 6 bases not matched to a gene. The CDR3 DNA reads TGTGCCAGCAGCCGGACAGGGCAATACACTGAAGCTTTCTTT. It translates to CASSRTGQYTEAFF.

The rearrangement links TRBV3-1 (or the pseudogene TRBV3-2) to TRBJ2-1; TRBD1 matches at 7 bases. V was clipped by 5 bases and J by 2 bases; unmatched bases: 3. The CDR3 consists of 14 residues. CDR1 is LGHDT, CDR2 YNNKEL, per germline (reference sequence). The CDR3 is CASSYRGAYNEQFF. The CDR3 bases are TGTGCCAGCAGCTACAGGGGAGCCTACAATGAGCAGTTCTTC.